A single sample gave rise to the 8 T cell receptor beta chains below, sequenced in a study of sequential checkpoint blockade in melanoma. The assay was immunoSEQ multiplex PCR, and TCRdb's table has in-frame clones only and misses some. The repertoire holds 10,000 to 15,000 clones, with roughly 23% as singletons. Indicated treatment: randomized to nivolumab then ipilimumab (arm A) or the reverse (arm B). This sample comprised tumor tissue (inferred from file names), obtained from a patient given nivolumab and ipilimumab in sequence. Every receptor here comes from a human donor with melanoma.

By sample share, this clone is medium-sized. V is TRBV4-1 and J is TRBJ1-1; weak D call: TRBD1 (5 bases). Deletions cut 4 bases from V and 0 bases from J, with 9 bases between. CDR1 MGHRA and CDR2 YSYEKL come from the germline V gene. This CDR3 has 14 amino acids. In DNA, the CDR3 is TGCGCCAGCAGCCCCGGGACTTTGAACACTGAAGCTTTCTTT. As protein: CASSPGTLNTEAFF.

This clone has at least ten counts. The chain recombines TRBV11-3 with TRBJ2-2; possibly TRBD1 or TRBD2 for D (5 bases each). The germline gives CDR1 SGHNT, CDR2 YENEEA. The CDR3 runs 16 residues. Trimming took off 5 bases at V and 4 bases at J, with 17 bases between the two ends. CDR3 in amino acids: CASSPRGELLTGELFF. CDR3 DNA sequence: TGTGCCAGCAGCCCGAGAGGGGAGCTACTCACCGGGGAGCTGTTTTTT.

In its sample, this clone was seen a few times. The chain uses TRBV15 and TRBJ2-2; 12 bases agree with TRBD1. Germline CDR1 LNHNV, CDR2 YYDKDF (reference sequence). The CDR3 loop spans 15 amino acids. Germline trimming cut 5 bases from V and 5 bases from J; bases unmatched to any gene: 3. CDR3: CATSGDRGRTGELFF. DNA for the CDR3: TGTGCCACCAGCGGGGACAGGGGGCGGACCGGGGAGCTGTTTTTT. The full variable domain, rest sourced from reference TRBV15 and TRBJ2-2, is DAMVIQNPRYQVTQFGKPVTLSCSQTLNHNVMYWYQQKSSQAPKLLFHYYDKDFNNEADTPDNFQSRRPNTSFCFLDIRSPGLGDTAMYLCATSGDRGRTGELFFGEGSRLTVL.

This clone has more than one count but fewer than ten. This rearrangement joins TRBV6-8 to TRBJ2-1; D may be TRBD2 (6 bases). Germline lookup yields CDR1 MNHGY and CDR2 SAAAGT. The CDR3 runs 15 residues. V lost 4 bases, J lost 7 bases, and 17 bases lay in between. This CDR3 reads CASSWRLGGSNEQFF. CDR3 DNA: TGTGCCAGCAGTTGGAGACTAGGCGGTTCGAATGAGCAGTTCTTC.

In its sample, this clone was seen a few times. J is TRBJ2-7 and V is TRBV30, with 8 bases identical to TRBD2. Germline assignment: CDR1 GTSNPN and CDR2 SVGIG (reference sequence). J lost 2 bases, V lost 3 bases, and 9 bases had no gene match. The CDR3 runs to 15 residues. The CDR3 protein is CAWSHPASGPYEQYF. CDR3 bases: TGTGCCTGGAGCCACCCGGCTAGCGGGCCCTACGAGCAGTACTTC.

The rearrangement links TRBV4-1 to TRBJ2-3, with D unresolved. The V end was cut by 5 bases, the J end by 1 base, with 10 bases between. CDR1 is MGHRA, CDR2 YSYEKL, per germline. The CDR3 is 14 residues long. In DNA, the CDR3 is TGCGCCAGCAGCTCACTCCCCGGCACAGATACGCAGTATTTT. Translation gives CASSSLPGTDTQYF.

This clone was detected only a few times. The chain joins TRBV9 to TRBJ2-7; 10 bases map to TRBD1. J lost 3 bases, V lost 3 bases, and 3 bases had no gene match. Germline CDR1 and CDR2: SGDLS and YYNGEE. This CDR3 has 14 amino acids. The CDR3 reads CASSARDRGYEQYF. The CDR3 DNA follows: TGTGCCAGCAGCGCCCGGGACAGGGGCTACGAGCAGTACTTC.

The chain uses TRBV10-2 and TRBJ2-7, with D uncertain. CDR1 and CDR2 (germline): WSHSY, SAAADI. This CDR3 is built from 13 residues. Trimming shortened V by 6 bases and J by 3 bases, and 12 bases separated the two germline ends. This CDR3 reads CASSPDKFYEQYF. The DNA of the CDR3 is TGCGCCAGCAGCCCAGACAAGTTCTACGAGCAGTACTTC.